The 4 T cell receptor beta chains below come from one sample, sequenced in a study of blood T cell repertoires in COVID-19. Method: immunoSEQ multiplex PCR; TCRdb's copy keeps in-frame clones and lacks some. The top ten clones hold around 2.1% of a sample with 290,000 or so clones, approximately 86% of them seen once. Sequencing was performed on peripheral blood. The receptors were gathered from a man aged 18 to 35 with active or convalescent COVID-19.

V is TRBV18 and J is TRBJ2-7, with 8 nucleotides matching TRBD1. With V trimmed by 3 bases and J by 2 bases, 9 bases remained unmatched. The length of the CDR3 is 16 residues. Looked up from germline, CDR1 is KGHSH and CDR2 is LQKENI. The CDR3 DNA reads TGTGCCAGCTCACCCGCCAACAGGGGGACAGCCTACGAGCAGTACTTC. This gives the protein CASSPANRGTAYEQYF.

The chain employs TRBV2 and TRBJ2-1, with 7 nucleotides matching TRBD2. The trim removed 11 bases at V and 3 bases at J, leaving 10 bases unmatched. Germline loops: CDR1 SNHLY, CDR2 FYNNEI. CDR3 length: 14 amino acids. The CDR3 is CASQSGVIYNEQFF. Written as DNA, the CDR3 is TGTGCCTCTCAAAGCGGGGTTATCTACAATGAGCAGTTCTTC.

V gene TRBV5-6 combines with J gene TRBJ2-3, with 12 nucleotides matching TRBD2. Germline loops: CDR1 SGHDT, CDR2 YYEEEE. There are 15 residues in the CDR3. The J segment lost 2 bases and the V segment lost 4 bases, leaving 2 bases of the junction unmatched. The CDR3 loop is CASSRTSGDTDTQYF. The CDR3 coding sequence is TGTGCCAGCAGCCGGACTAGCGGGGACACAGATACGCAGTATTTT.

The chain has TRBV19 and TRBJ2-1; 10 bases align to TRBD2. The ends lost 6 bases at V and 9 bases at J; junction bases unmatched: 5. The CDR3 is 13 amino acids. In germline, CDR1 is LNHDA, CDR2 SQIVND (reference sequence). The CDR3 DNA reads TGTGCCAGTAGCCTCATAGCGGGAGGTGAGCAGTTCTTC. Translating gives CASSLIAGGEQFF.